Described below is a single T cell receptor (beta chain) sequence and its context. This receptor's antigen is unknown. Libraries were built with 5' RACE. Each TCR library was prepared from roughly 3.5 ug of total RNA. For each sample, cDNA synthesis was carried out in eight separate reactions using SMARTScribe reverse transcriptase. During cDNA synthesis, template switching introduced unique molecular identifiers that contained a 6-nucleotide sample barcode. TCRalpha and TCRbeta cDNA was amplified in two nested PCRs of around 15 and 9 cycles, and bead purification was carried out after each PCR. Before amplification, the cDNA was treated with uracil DNA-glycosylase and purified using the QIAquick PCR purification kit. The second PCR added Illumina TruSeq-compatible adapters along with sample-specific barcodes. Library quality and concentration were assessed using TapeStation and Qubit, and about 5 ng of each library was pooled. Sequencing of pooled libraries was carried out on an Illumina HiSeq2500 single-index Rapid Run using 2 x 100 bp reads and custom sequencing primers. The paper's processing steps were these. MiGEC version 1.2.6 was used for UMI-based consensus assembly, which corrected PCR and sequencing errors. MiXCR version 2.1.1 was used for V(D)J alignment, clonotype assembly and CDR3 extraction. Normalisation of gene usage, clonotype sharing and MAIT/NKT TCR abundance was achieved by analysing the top 1000, 10 000 and 20 000 clonotypes per sample. After downsampling to 27 000 UMIs, diversity was calculated as the inverse Simpson index using the vegan R package. Statistical testing used paired Mann-Whitney U tests on the discordant twin pairs and applied Benjamini-Hochberg correction for multiple testing. Following TCRdb reprocessing, every CDR3 protein sequence forms one entry, and DNA is not provided. These V and J calls are TCRdb output, not the study's own analysis. This sample's records show about 130,000 distinct CDR3 sequences. The ten largest clones take up 1.2% of the sample.

CDR3 length: 15 amino acids, cysteine to phenylalanine. The DNA sequence is not available. CDR1 and CDR2 were assigned from the germline V gene as SQVTM and ANQGSEA. These data are taken from a study of monozygotic twins with inflammatory bowel disease (dated by TCRdb to the late 2010s). As for the study more broadly: The full study comprised around 30 monozygotic twin pairs: nine German pairs (four IBD-concordant, five IBD-discordant) and 19 IBD-discordant Danish pairs. Within discordant pairs, disease-associated traits were sought mainly by comparing IBD patients with their genetically identical healthy co-twins. Each individual had, on average, about 151 000 unique TCRalpha sequences and 181 000 unique TCRbeta sequences available for analysis. Beyond this particular receptor, the publication reports: Background noise and inter-individual variability may have been introduced into the repertoires by the differing immunosuppressive treatments among patients. Fewer clonotypes were shared with other individuals by IBD patients than by healthy twins, most markedly in patients showing signs of disease activity. The results gave no support for a single strong signal or clonotype linked to IBD. Concordant and discordant twins showed no difference in repertoire similarity, possibly because of limited statistical power. IBD patients had lower TCRbeta repertoire diversity, measured by the inverse Simpson index, than their healthy co-twins. The analysis was unable to tell different T cell subtypes apart.

From each donor, a 2.5 ml peripheral blood sample was collected into PAXgene tubes and kept at -80 degrees C. Total RNA was isolated from whole blood with the PAXgene blood miRNA kit on an automated QIAcube, without T cell sorting. Peripheral blood from monozygotic twin pairs, either concordant or discordant for inflammatory bowel disease, underwent deep TCRalpha and TCRbeta repertoire profiling that used unique molecular barcoding. Smoking habits were recorded for all twin pairs, with individuals classified as current, former or never smokers. The chain is encoded by TRBV29-1 joined to TRBJ2-1; TCRdb proposes TRBD2, but this gene call is untestable without DNA. Sequencing was done on a sample of blood. This TCR was sampled from a human donor with ulcerative colitis or Crohn's disease, or a healthy co-twin of an affected twin (not recorded which). CDR3 protein: CSVEGEVARRDEQFF.